The 5 T cell receptor beta chains below were found in one sample sequenced in a study of cytomegalovirus exposure and HLA in healthy donors. Generated by immunoSEQ multiplex PCR, the TCRdb table keeps only in-frame clones and is missing some. The sample consists of some 240,000 clones, less than 90% of them appearing once. Material: PBMCs. The receptors here all came from a woman between 18 and 29 years old in good health and CMV-seronegative.

The chain carries TRBV11-2 and TRBJ2-7; 9 bases match TRBD2. Losses at the gene ends were 0 bases for V and 4 bases for J; bases not matched to a gene: 10. This CDR3 has 17 residues. Per germline, CDR1 SGHAT and CDR2 FQNNGV. For the CDR3, the DNA is TGTGCCAGCAGCTTAGATATAGGGCTAGCGGGATCTTACGAGCAGTACTTC. It encodes CASSLDIGLAGSYEQYF.

V gene TRBV29-1 combines with J gene TRBJ2-6; D is possibly TRBD2 (6 bases). The germline gives CDR1 SQVTM, CDR2 ANQGSEA. CDR3 length: 17 amino acids. V dropped 0 bases and J dropped 4 bases, with 16 bases sitting between them. CDR3 sequence: CSVEDLPAGYGANVLTF. The DNA of the CDR3 is TGCAGCGTTGAAGATCTCCCGGCGGGGTACGGGGCCAACGTCCTGACTTTC. Using reference TRBV29-1 and TRBJ2-6 for the parts outside the CDR3, the full variable domain is SAVISQKPSRDICQRGTSLTIQCQVDSQVTMMFWYRQQPGQSLTLIATANQGSEATYESGFVIDKFPISRPNLTFSTLTVSNMSPEDSSIYLCSVEDLPAGYGANVLTFGAGSRLTVL.

This chain joins TRBV14 and TRBJ2-2; 7 nucleotides agree with TRBD2. Germline CDR1 is SGHDN and CDR2 is FVKESK. This CDR3 spans 12 amino acids. With V trimmed by 8 bases and J by 3 bases, 0 bases remained unmatched. The CDR3 sequence is CASAGDTGELFF. The CDR3 DNA reads as TGTGCCAGCGCGGGGGACACCGGGGAGCTGTTTTTT.

The chain joins TRBV6-5 to TRBJ2-3, with D unclear. Germline V CDR1 and CDR2: MNHEY, SVGAGI. Trimming removed 6 bases at V and 1 base at J, with 11 bases between. CDR3 length: 14 residues. Here the CDR3 reads CASRSYTGTDTQYF. The CDR3 DNA is TGTGCCAGCAGGAGTTATACGGGCACAGATACGCAGTATTTT.

This chain uses TRBV4-2 with TRBJ1-2; D unresolved. The CDR3 totals 14 residues. Germline V CDR1 and CDR2: LGHNA, YNFKEQ. V was shortened by 0 bases and J by 7 bases, with 12 bases between the two germline ends. CDR3 bases: TGTGCCAGCAGCCAAGAAATTATGGGTGGTGGCTACACCTTC. This encodes CASSQEIMGGGYTF.